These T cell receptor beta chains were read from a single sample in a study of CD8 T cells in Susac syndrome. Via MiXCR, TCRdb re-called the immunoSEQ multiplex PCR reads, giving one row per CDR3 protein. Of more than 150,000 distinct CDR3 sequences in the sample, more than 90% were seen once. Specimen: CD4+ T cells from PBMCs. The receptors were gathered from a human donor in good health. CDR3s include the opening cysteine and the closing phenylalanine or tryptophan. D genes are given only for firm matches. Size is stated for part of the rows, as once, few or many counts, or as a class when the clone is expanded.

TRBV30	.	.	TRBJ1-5	TGTGCCTGGAGTAGGGGCGAAGGCAATCAGCCCCAGCATTTT	CAWSRGEGNQPQHF
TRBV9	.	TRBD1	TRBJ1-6	TGTGCCAGCAGCGGATCACAGGGGACAGCCAACTCACCCCTCCACTTT	CASSGSQGTANSPLHF
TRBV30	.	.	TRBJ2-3	TGTGCCCAGGGGTACACAGATACGCAGTATTTT	CAQGYTDTQYF
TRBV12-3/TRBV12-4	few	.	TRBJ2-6	TGTGCCAGCTCCGTAGCTGGGGCCAACGTCCTGACTTTC	CASSVAGANVLTF
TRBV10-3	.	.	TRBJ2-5	TGTGCCATCAGTGAGACCATCCAAGAGACCCAGTACTTC	CAISETIQETQYF
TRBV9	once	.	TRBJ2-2	TGTGCCAGCAGCGTAGGAAACACGGCCACCGGGGAGCTGTTTTTT	CASSVGNTATGELFF
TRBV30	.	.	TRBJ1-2	TGTGCCTGGAGCGGTGGGACCTATGGCTACACCTTC	CAWSGGTYGYTF
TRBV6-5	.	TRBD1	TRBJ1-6	TGTGCCAGCACCCCGACAGGGGGCATCAATTCACCCCTCCACTTT	CASTPTGGINSPLHF
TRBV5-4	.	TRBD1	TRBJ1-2	TGTGCCAGCAGCAGTCCGGGACAGGGAAGGGCCTATGGCTACACCTTC	CASSSPGQGRAYGYTF
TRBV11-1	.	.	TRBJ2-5	TGTGCCAGCAGCTTACAGGGCCGCCAGTACTTC	CASSLQGRQYF
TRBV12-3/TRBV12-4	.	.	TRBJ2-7	TGTGCCAGCAGTTTAGGGCAAAACTACGAGCAGTACTTC	CASSLGQNYEQYF
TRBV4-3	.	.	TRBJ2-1	TGCGCCAGCAGCCAAGATCCCGCTCCCTACAATGAGCAGTTCTTC	CASSQDPAPYNEQFF
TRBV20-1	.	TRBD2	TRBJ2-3	TGCAGTGCTAGGTTGGCGGGGGGGCTGGATACGCAGTATTTT	CSARLAGGLDTQYF
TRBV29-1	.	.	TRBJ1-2	TGCAGCGTTGACCCCCGAGGAGGCTACACCTTC	CSVDPRGGYTF
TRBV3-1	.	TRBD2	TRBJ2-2	TGTGCCAGCAGCCCCCTAGCGGGGAACACCGGGGAGCTGTTTTTT	CASSPLAGNTGELFF
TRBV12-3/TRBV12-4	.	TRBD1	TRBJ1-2	TGTGCCAGCAGTTTAACAGGGGGCTATGGCTACACCTTC	CASSLTGGYGYTF
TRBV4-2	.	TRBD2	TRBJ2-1	TGTGCCAGCAGCCAAGAATCCGGGGGGGCCTCCTACAATGAGCAGTTCTTC	CASSQESGGASYNEQFF
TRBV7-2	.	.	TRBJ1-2	TGTGCCAGCAGCGAGGGGCCTTGGTATGGCTACACCTTC	CASSEGPWYGYTF
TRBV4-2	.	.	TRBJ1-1	TGTGCCAGCAGCCACAAAGACAGGAACACTGAAGCTTTCTTT	CASSHKDRNTEAFF
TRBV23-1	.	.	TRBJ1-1	TGCGCCAGCAGTCAATCTCGGCAGAGGGTAGCGGCTGAAGCTTTCTTT	CASSQSRQRVAAEAFF
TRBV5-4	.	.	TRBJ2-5	TGTGCCAGCACCCTAAAAGAGACCCAGTACTTC	CASTLKETQYF
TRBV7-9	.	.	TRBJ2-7	TGTGCCAGCAGCTACGACAGGACCCACTACGAGCAGTACTTC	CASSYDRTHYEQYF
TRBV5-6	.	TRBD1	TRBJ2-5	TGTGCCAGCAGCTCGACAGGGATCGAGACCCAGTACTTC	CASSSTGIETQYF
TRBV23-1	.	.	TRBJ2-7	TGCGCCCTAGACAGACCCTCCTACGAGCAGTACTTC	CALDRPSYEQYF
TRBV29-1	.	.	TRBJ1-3	TGCAGCGTTGAAGACTCCACCATATATTTT	CSVEDSTIYF
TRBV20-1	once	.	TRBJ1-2	TGCAGTGGTGTCGGGGGCAGGGAAGAGGACTATGGCTACACCTTC	CSGVGGREEDYGYTF
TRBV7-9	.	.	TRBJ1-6	TGTGCCAGCAGCTTAGGAGGTGCTCCCCCCCACTTT	CASSLGGAPPHF
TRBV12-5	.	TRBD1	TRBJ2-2	TGTGCTAGCTCCTCGGACAGGCGTATCACCGGGGAGCTGTTTTTT	CASSSDRRITGELFF
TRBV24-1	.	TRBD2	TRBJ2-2	TGTGCCTCGAAAGAGGGAGGGGACGGGGAGCTGTTTTTT	CASKEGGDGELFF
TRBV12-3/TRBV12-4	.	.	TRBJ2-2	TGTGCCAGCAGTCCTGATTCGAACACCGGGGAGCTGTTTTTT	CASSPDSNTGELFF
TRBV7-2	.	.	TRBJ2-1	TGTGCCAGCAGCTTACAGGGGAGAACTCTCTCCAATGAGCAGTTCTTC	CASSLQGRTLSNEQFF
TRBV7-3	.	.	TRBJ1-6	TGTGCCAGCAGTCAAGGGGGGTTGAATTCACCCCTCCACTTT	CASSQGGLNSPLHF
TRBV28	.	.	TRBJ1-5	TGTGCCAGCTCCGTTCCGGGGAATCAGCCCCAGCATTTT	CASSVPGNQPQHF
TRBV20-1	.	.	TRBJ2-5	TGCAGTGCTAGGGACGAGAAAGAGACCCAGTACTTC	CSARDEKETQYF
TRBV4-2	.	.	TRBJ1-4	TGTGCCAGCAGCCGACAGTTGGGTGAAAAACTGTTTTTT	CASSRQLGEKLFF
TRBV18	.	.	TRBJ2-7	TGTGCCAGCTCGACTTCGGCCGGCTCCTACGAGCAGTACTTC	CASSTSAGSYEQYF
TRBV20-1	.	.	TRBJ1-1	TGCAGCGAACAGGGAGCTTTCTTT	CSEQGAFF
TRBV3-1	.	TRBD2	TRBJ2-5	TGTGCCAGCAGCCAAGGACTAGCGGGGAGAGAGACCCAGTACTTC	CASSQGLAGRETQYF
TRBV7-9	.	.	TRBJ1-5	TGTGCCAGCAGCGACAGGAATCAGCCCCAGCATTTT	CASSDRNQPQHF
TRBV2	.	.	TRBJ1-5	TGTGCCAGCAGTGAACAGAGGAGGGCTCAGCCCCAGCATTTT	CASSEQRRAQPQHF
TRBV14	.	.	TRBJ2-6	TGTGCCAGCAGCCAAGTGCCGGGAATCGGGGCCAACGTCCTGACTTTC	CASSQVPGIGANVLTF
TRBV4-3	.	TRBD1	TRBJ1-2	TGCGCCAGCAGCCAGGACACCGGGACAGCCTATGGCTACACCTTC	CASSQDTGTAYGYTF
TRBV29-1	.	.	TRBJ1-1	TGCAGCCCCAATCGAAACACTGAAGCTTTCTTT	CSPNRNTEAFF
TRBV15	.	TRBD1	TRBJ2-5	TGTGCCACCAGCAGATTCCGCCTGGACAGGGGGGAGACCCAGTACTTC	CATSRFRLDRGETQYF
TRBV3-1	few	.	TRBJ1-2	TGTGCCAGCAGCCAAGATAGGGGGGGCTATGGCTACACCTTC	CASSQDRGGYGYTF
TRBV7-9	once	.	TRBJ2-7	TGTGCCAGCAGCTTAGGTGTAACCTACGAGCAGTACTTC	CASSLGVTYEQYF
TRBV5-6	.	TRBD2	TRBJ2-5	TGTGCCAGCAGCGGGTGGTGGGGGGGCCAAGAGACCCAGTACTTC	CASSGWWGGQETQYF
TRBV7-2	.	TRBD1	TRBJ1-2	TGTGCCAGCCGGGGCAGGGGGATCTCTGGCTACACCTTC	CASRGRGISGYTF
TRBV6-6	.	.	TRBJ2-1	TGTGCCAGCAGTTCGGTGGTCGATGAGCAGTTCTTC	CASSSVVDEQFF
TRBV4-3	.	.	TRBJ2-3	TGCGCCAGCAGCCAAGGCTCAACAGGGACGGATACGCAGTATTTT	CASSQGSTGTDTQYF
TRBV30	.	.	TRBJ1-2	TGTGCCTGGAGTAGGGGGGGTCGCTACACCTTC	CAWSRGGRYTF
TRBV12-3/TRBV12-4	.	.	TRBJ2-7	TGTGCCAGCAGGTGGGACGGCGACTACGAGCAGTACTTC	CASRWDGDYEQYF
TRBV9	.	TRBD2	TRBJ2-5	TGCGCCAGCAGCACCCGACTAGCGGAGACCCAGTACTTC	CASSTRLAETQYF
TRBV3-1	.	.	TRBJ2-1	TGTGCCAGCAGCCAAGGAACCACCGTTTCTGTTTTC	CASSQGTTVSVF
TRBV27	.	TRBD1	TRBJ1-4	TGTGCCAGCAGTTTTGCGGGGACAGGGAGGGAAAAACTGTTTTTT	CASSFAGTGREKLFF
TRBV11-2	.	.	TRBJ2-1	TGTGCCAGCAGCCCCGGGGTAGGTTTTGAGCAGTTCTTC	CASSPGVGFEQFF
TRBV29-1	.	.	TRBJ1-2	TGCAGCGCGGGGGTAGGTGGGGTGGATGGCTACACCTTC	CSAGVGGVDGYTF